The next 21 T cell receptor beta chains were all read from a single sample in a study of immune cell composition in non-small cell lung cancer. Method: immunoSEQ multiplex PCR; TCRdb's copy keeps in-frame clones and lacks some. The top ten hold over 11% of the sample, which has roughly 15,000 clones, about 70% seen once. Specimen: lung tumor tissue. The receptors were sampled from a human donor with non-small cell lung cancer.

The rearrangement links TRBV30 to TRBJ2-2; no definite D call. Trimming left V 1 base short and J 7 bases short, with 4 bases between. Germline CDR1 reads GTSNPN; CDR2 reads SVGIG (reference sequence). The CDR3 contains 11 residues. CDR3 sequence reads: CAWSDYGELFF. CDR3 nucleotide sequence: TGTGCCTGGAGTGACTACGGGGAGCTGTTTTTT.

This chain's CDR3 is CATSGPTEAFF. The CDR3 bases are TGTGCCACATCAGGGCCCACTGAAGCTTTCTTT. The chain is built from TRBV19 and TRBJ1-1; a weak D match, TRBD1 (5 bases). The ends were cut back, 10 bases at V and 4 bases at J, with 10 bases in the middle. CDR1 and CDR2 from the germline V gene are LNHDA and SQIVND (reference sequence). The CDR3 covers 11 residues.

This clone was picked up a small number of times. For the CDR3, the DNA is TGTGCCAGCAGCGTAGACCCACTAGCGGGAGAGACCCAGTACTTC. This gives the protein CASSVDPLAGETQYF. The rearrangement links TRBV9 to TRBJ2-5; 9 bases match TRBD2. After removal of 0 bases from V and 4 bases from J, the junction contained 4 bases not matched to a gene. The CDR3 runs 15 residues. Germline CDR1 SGDLS, CDR2 YYNGEE.

V and J are TRBV29-1 and TRBJ2-7; D ambiguous. This CDR3 is 13 amino acids long. The germline V and J ends were trimmed by 7 bases and 6 bases, with 19 bases remaining between them. Germline V gives CDR1 SQVTM, CDR2 ANQGSEA. CDR3 sequence (DNA): TGCAGCGCCCGCAACAGAGTTTACGGCGAGCAGTACTTC. Residues: CSARNRVYGEQYF.

The chain has TRBV5-4 and TRBJ2-3; no firm D call. This CDR3 contains 12 residues. V shed 2 bases and J shed 4 bases, with 5 bases lying between them. The V gene's germline CDR1 is SGHNT and CDR2 YYREEE (reference sequence). The CDR3 region has the DNA TGTGCCAGCAGCTTTCCAGCAGATACGCAGTATTTT. It translates to CASSFPADTQYF.

In nucleotides, the CDR3 is TGTGCCAGTACCCGACCCGACAGGGTCTATGGCTACACCTTC. It specifies CASTRPDRVYGYTF. V gene TRBV19 combines with J gene TRBJ1-2; 7 bases map to TRBD1. Trimming took 7 bases from V and 4 from J; bases not matched to a gene: 9. The CDR3 is made up of 14 amino acids. Germline V lookup: CDR1 LNHDA, CDR2 SQIVND (reference sequence).

This clone showed up just once. V gene TRBV7-2 combines with J gene TRBJ1-1; no firm D call. The V end was cut by 5 bases, the J end by 4 bases, with 14 bases between. The CDR3 extends over 14 amino acids. Germline CDR1 SGHTA, CDR2 FQGNSA. DNA of the CDR3: TGTGCCAGCAGCCCGACGAGGTTTTTCACTGAAGCTTTCTTT. This gives the protein CASSPTRFFTEAFF.

The rearrangement links TRBV5-1 to TRBJ1-1; TRBD1 matches 9 bases. Germline V gene sequence: CDR1 SGHRS, CDR2 YFSETQ. V was clipped by 0 bases and J by 7 bases; unmatched bases: 19. CDR3 length: 19 residues. CDR3 in amino acids: CASSLGPGQGGLKLGEAFF. For the CDR3, the DNA is TGCGCCAGCAGCTTGGGTCCGGGACAGGGAGGGTTGAAGCTTGGTGAAGCTTTCTTT. The full variable domain, completed using reference TRBV5-1 and TRBJ1-1, is KAGVTQTPRYLIKTRGQQVTLSCSPISGHRSVSWYQQTPGQGLQFLFEYFSETQRNKGNFPGRFSGRQFSNSRSEMNVSTLELGDSALYLCASSLGPGQGGLKLGEAFFGQGTRLTVV.

The table lists this clone with a count of one. CDR3 nucleotides: TGTGCCAGCAGCTTTACTAGCGGGGGGCCTAGCTCCTACGAGCAGTACTTC. Translated: CASSFTSGGPSSYEQYF. The chain is built from TRBV11-2 and TRBJ2-7; TRBD2 matches at 12 bases. This CDR3 has 17 amino acids. V shed 3 bases, J shed 0 bases, and the junction held 6 bases outside the gene matches. Germline-derived CDR1 and CDR2 are SGHAT and FQNNGV.

Worth noting for this clone: The junction differs from germline at one of its ends, possibly a read error. The CDR3 DNA reads as TGTGCTAGCAGCCTTTATTATAGCGGGAGCGCCAATGAGCAGTTCTTC. This encodes CASSLYYSGSANEQFF. This sequence joins TRBV7-7 and TRBJ2-1; 9 positions match TRBD2. Germline V gives CDR1 SSHAT, CDR2 FNYEAQ (reference sequence). The CDR3 is made up of 16 amino acids.

The CDR3, as DNA: TGTGCCAGCTCGCTCAGGGGGCAGAGTGATTCACCCCTCCACTTT. Translation gives CASSLRGQSDSPLHF. The chain employs TRBV18 and TRBJ1-6; 8 positions match TRBD1. Germline values: CDR1 KGHSH, CDR2 LQKENI. V gave up 6 bases and J gave up 8 bases; unmatched junction bases: 9. The CDR3 is made up of 15 amino acids.

This rearrangement joins TRBV7-9 to TRBJ2-1; 11 bases line up with TRBD2. CDR3 length: 17 residues. Looked up from germline, CDR1 is SEHNR and CDR2 is FQNEAQ (reference sequence). The V segment lost 4 bases and the J segment 8 bases; nucleotides outside the gene matches: 13. The CDR3 loop is CASSSLPNSGGAHEQFF. CDR3 nucleotide sequence: TGTGCCAGCAGCTCCCTGCCGAATAGCGGGGGGGCCCATGAGCAGTTCTTC.

Only a few counts were recorded for this clone. The rearrangement uses TRBV4-1 and TRBJ2-4, with 7 bases identical to TRBD1. Germline CDR1 and CDR2: MGHRA and YSYEKL. The CDR3 spans 15 residues. V shed 6 bases and J 5 bases; nucleotides not matched to a gene: 10. The CDR3 protein is CASSPSAGTENIQYF. As DNA, the CDR3 is TGCGCCAGCAGTCCCTCAGCCGGGACAGAAAACATTCAGTACTTC.

The gene calls are TRBV18 and TRBJ1-5; weak D call: TRBD1 (5 bases). The CDR3 consists of 15 residues. Trimming left V 2 bases short and J 10 bases short, with 18 bases between. Looked up from germline, CDR1 is KGHSH and CDR2 is LQKENI. The chain's CDR3 is CASSPYSDPGLPQHF. In DNA, the CDR3 is TGTGCCAGCTCACCATACTCAGACCCAGGGTTACCCCAGCATTTT.

The chain joins TRBV9 to TRBJ2-5; TRBD2 agrees at 10 bases. CDR3 length: 14 residues. The V gene's germline CDR1 is SGDLS and CDR2 YYNGEE. V trimming: 4 bases; J trimming: 5 bases; junction bases outside the gene matches: 5. The CDR3 DNA follows: TGTGCCAGCAGCTACTCTAGCGGGGGTGAGACCCAGTACTTC. Protein: CASSYSSGGETQYF.

The chain employs TRBV6-5 and TRBJ2-2; D is unresolved. Deletions cut 7 bases from V and 7 bases from J, with 16 bases between. CDR1 and CDR2 (germline): MNHEY, SVGAGI. The CDR3 has 14 residues. CDR3 protein: CASTPNRVGGELFF. The CDR3, as DNA: TGTGCCAGCACCCCCAACCGGGTTGGCGGGGAGCTGTTTTTT.

The chain couples TRBV2 to TRBJ1-3, with a weak D call TRBD1 (5 bases). The germline gives CDR1 SNHLY, CDR2 FYNNEI. This CDR3 has 15 amino acids. Trimming removed 0 bases at V and 4 bases at J, with 10 bases between. CDR3: CASSEARPGGNTIYF. CDR3 coding DNA: TGTGCCAGCAGTGAAGCGCGGCCAGGGGGAAACACCATATATTTT. The whole variable domain, remainder taken from reference TRBV2 and TRBJ1-3, is EPEVTQTPSHQVTQMGQEVILRCVPISNHLYFYWYRQILGQKVEFLVSFYNNEISEKSEIFDDQFSVERPDGSNFTLKIRSTKLEDSAMYFCASSEARPGGNTIYFGEGSWLTVV.

The chain recombines TRBV6-4 with TRBJ1-4; D ambiguous. V shed 10 bases and J shed 0 bases, with 18 bases lying between them. Germline CDR1 is MRHNA and CDR2 is SNTAGT. This CDR3 is 16 amino acids long. The CDR3 loop is CATPGRAPTTNEKLFF. DNA for the CDR3: TGTGCCACCCCGGGGAGGGCGCCCACAACTAATGAAAAACTGTTTTTT.

The rearrangement joins TRBV4-3 to TRBJ2-1; 10 nucleotides line up with TRBD2. The CDR3 is made up of 18 amino acids. Germline V lookup: CDR1 LGHNA, CDR2 YSLEER. Trimming cost V 1 base and J 6 bases; bases outside gene matches: 12. The CDR3 region is CASSQVHKRGGRVNEQFF. The CDR3 DNA follows: TGCGCCAGCAGCCAAGTCCATAAGCGGGGGGGCCGGGTCAATGAGCAGTTCTTC.

The CDR3 region is CASSPVTGDYGYTF. The CDR3 DNA reads TGTGCCAGCTCACCCGTCACAGGGGACTATGGCTACACCTTC. V gene TRBV18 combines with J gene TRBJ1-2; 7 bases agree with TRBD1. The germline CDR1 and CDR2 sequences are KGHSH and LQKENI. V gave up 3 bases and J gave up 3 bases; unmatched junction bases: 4. The CDR3 spans 14 residues.

This clone was detected a few times. This rearrangement joins TRBV9 to TRBJ2-2, with 8 bases aligning to TRBD2. CDR1 SGDLS and CDR2 YYNGEE come from the germline V gene. CDR3 length: 15 residues. The V and J ends lost 4 bases and 5 bases, in that order; junction bases with no gene match: 7. This CDR3 is CASSPTGLETGELFF. DNA of the CDR3: TGTGCCAGCAGCCCAACGGGACTAGAGACCGGGGAGCTGTTTTTT.